The T cell receptor beta chain under discussion was sequenced for a study of blood T cell repertoires in COVID-19 (dated by TCRdb to the early 2020s). Some background on the complete study: Samples from collaborators originated in the United States, Italy and Spain and spanned both the acute and convalescent phases of COVID-19. The material from the prospective study consisted of cDNA or gDNA derived from T cells, B-cell-depleted T cells, or PBMCs. The dataset comprised deeply sampled blood TCRbeta repertoires from subjects exposed to, actively infected with, or recovered from COVID-19. The repertoires were released in a freely available public database intended as a resource for research on the immune response to SARS-CoV-2. Samples were obtained from the ongoing ImmuneRACE study (first 160 participants) and from roughly 1,300 subjects provided by 6 global collaborators. Nearly every sample came with metadata listing a de-identified subject ID, COVID-19 status, age in years and sex. Where available, HLA class I and class II types were taken from metadata supplied by the sample provider and were not determined by assay-based typing.

In the prospective study, participants were roughly 18 to 89 years old, resided in fewer than 25 geographic areas of the United States, and were enrolled through a virtual design. To assign participants to cohorts, the prospective study relied on clinical history that participants themselves reported in a screening survey and a study questionnaire. Recovered participants in ImmuneRACE Cohort 3 were defined by two consecutive negative NP/OP PCR tests, clearance by a healthcare professional, or resolution of symptoms. In the prospective study, whole blood, serum and a nasopharyngeal or oropharyngeal swab were collected from each participant by mobile phlebotomists. Additional blood draws and questionnaires over a 2-month period could optionally be provided by prospective study participants. Prospective study blood samples were shipped either frozen or at room temperature before DNA extraction. Beyond this particular receptor, the publication reports: Clinical and demographic metadata were provided uncurated, with the amount varying by source and participant.

In the germline V gene, CDR1 corresponds to LGHNA and CDR2 to YNFKEQ. Cut back by 0 bases and 4 bases, the V and J ends lie 21 bases apart. Reading from cysteine to phenylalanine, the CDR3 counts 18 amino acids. Only the CDR3 DNA stays, 54 bases, in frame from base 1. TCRbeta CDR3 regions were amplified from genomic DNA by means of the immunoSEQ Assay, a bias-controlled multiplex PCR. Processing in the source paper ran as follows. The number of nucleated cells in each sample was estimated from the amplification of reference gene primers within the assay. To quantify the absolute abundance of each unique TCRbeta CDR3 rearrangement, sequence reads were collapsed and filtered. Productive Simpson clonality was computed per sample as the square root of Simpson's diversity index over productive rearrangements. TCRdb carries this immuneACCESS record with in-frame sequences only. Its versions omit some clonotypes, under half of them owing to an unresolved V gene in the studies checked, with the rest unexplained. V and J calls plus clone size are reproduced from that table; the DNA served to infer D and trimming. The sample profile shows roughly 270,000 clones; around 84% of them were found once. 2% to 3% of the sample belongs to the ten largest clones.

As for this clone: The antigen this receptor binds is unknown. No base qualities exist here, and no much larger clone lies one base off it.

Sequencing was performed on PBMCs or T cells enriched from blood (not recorded which). This TCR was recovered from a woman aged 45-59 years who had recovered from COVID-19. The rearrangement combines TRBV4-2 with TRBJ1-2; TRBD1 is perhaps the D gene, given 5 matching bases. This receptor carries the CDR3 CASSQDKWGRLSSYGYTF. The DNA is as follows: TGTGCCAGCAGCCAAGATAAGTGGGGCCGATTAAGCTCCTATGGCTACACCTTC.